Below are 7 T cell receptor beta chains sequenced from a single sample in a study of tumor-infiltrating lymphocytes in localized non-small cell lung cancer. Sequenced by immunoSEQ multiplex PCR; TCRdb stores in-frame clones only, minus some. The repertoire consists of approximately 10,000 clones, with 55% to 75% occurring once and the leading ten covering roughly 9.9%. Sequenced input: uninvolved lung tissue not adjacent to the tumor. The source of these receptors is a human donor with non-small cell lung cancer.

The rearrangement uses TRBV5-1 and TRBJ1-1, with 10 nucleotides matching TRBD1. Germline CDR1 and CDR2: SGHRS and YFSETQ. With 0 bases clipped from V and 10 bases from J, the junction kept 6 bases outside the gene matches. The length of the CDR3 is 14 residues. The DNA for the CDR3 is TGCGCCAGCAGCTTGGGAGGGGGACAGGGGCGAGCTTTCTTT. It encodes CASSLGGGQGRAFF.

This sequence joins TRBV9 and TRBJ2-5; D gene unclear. Looked up from germline, CDR1 is SGDLS and CDR2 is YYNGEE. Trimming cost V 0 bases and J 5 bases, with 14 bases left between them. The CDR3 is 15 amino acids. This CDR3 reads CASSVDLGFRETQYF. CDR3 DNA sequence: TGTGCCAGCAGCGTAGATCTGGGGTTCCGGGAGACCCAGTACTTC.

This chain connects TRBV9 to TRBJ2-7; TRBD2 might be the D (6 bases). Looked up from germline, CDR1 is SGDLS and CDR2 is YYNGEE. The CDR3 is 12 amino acids. Trimming stripped 2 bases from V and 7 bases from J, with 10 bases between. CDR3 nucleotides: TGTGCCAGCAGCGTGGGAGGAAAGGAGCAGTACTTC. As protein: CASSVGGKEQYF.

This chain connects TRBV7-2 to TRBJ2-5; no clear D. This CDR3 spans 11 amino acids. V lost 7 bases and J 3 bases, leaving 6 bases between the germline ends. The germline CDR1 and CDR2 sequences are SGHTA and FQGNSA. CDR3 sequence reads: CASKREETQYF. The CDR3 nucleotides are TGTGCCAGCAAAAGGGAAGAGACCCAGTACTTC.

This clone occurred a few times. The J gene is TRBJ1-5, the V gene TRBV19, with TRBD1 matching over 8 bases. In germline, CDR1 is LNHDA, CDR2 SQIVND (reference sequence). Trimming at V came to 8 bases and at J to 7 bases, leaving 4 bases not matched to a gene. There are 12 residues in the CDR3. CDR3 loop: CASGQGGQPQHF. The CDR3 bases are TGTGCCAGTGGACAGGGAGGCCAGCCCCAGCATTTT.

The chain carries TRBV6-5 and TRBJ1-4; TRBD1 is a possible D gene (5 bases). CDR1 is MNHEY and CDR2 is SVGAGI in the germline V gene. This CDR3 spans 15 amino acids. Trimming stripped 5 bases from V and 5 bases from J, with 15 bases between. The CDR3 loop reads CASSRQGSGNEKLFF. In nucleotides, the CDR3 is TGTGCCAGCAGTCGGCAGGGTAGCGGGAATGAAAAACTGTTTTTT.

The chain is built from TRBV5-6 and TRBJ2-6; D is unresolved. Germline V gene lookup returns CDR1 SGHDT and CDR2 YYEEEE. This CDR3 is 15 amino acids long. V was shortened by 1 base and J by 0 bases, with 5 bases between the two germline ends. The DNA of the CDR3 is TGTGCCAGCAGCTTGCCCTACTCTGGGGCCAACGTCCTGACTTTC. Protein sequence: CASSLPYSGANVLTF.